This TCR beta chain comes out of a study of blood T cell repertoires in COVID-19. Study context: The United States, Italy and Spain provided the acute and convalescent COVID-19 samples.

Sequencing was performed with immunoSEQ multiplex PCR; in TCRdb, only in-frame clones are kept and a portion is missing. This table has approximately 250,000 clones, roughly 82% appearing once. CDR1 and CDR2 (germline): SQVTM, ANQGSEA. The ends were cut back, 5 bases at V and 3 bases at J, with 7 bases in the middle. The CDR3 has 11 residues. This sequence was found in an elderly woman with COVID-19, enrolled during active disease. The chain recombines TRBV29-1 with TRBJ1-2, with no clear D. Sequenced material: peripheral blood. The CDR3 region is CSVIADYGYTF. For the CDR3, the DNA is TGCAGCGTTATTGCAGACTATGGCTACACCTTC. The full variable domain, its missing parts supplied by reference TRBV29-1 and TRBJ1-2, is SAVISQKPSRDICQRGTSLTIQCQVDSQVTMMFWYRQQPGQSLTLIATANQGSEATYESGFVIDKFPISRPNLTFSTLTVSNMSPEDSSIYLCSVIADYGYTFGSGTRLTVV.